A selection of T cell receptor beta chains follows, all from one sample in a study of T cell responses to AZD1222 COVID-19 vaccine. TCRdb's copy holds only in-frame clones and misses some; the assay was immunoSEQ multiplex PCR. The sample shows about 170,000 clones, 87% of them seen only once. Specimen: peripheral blood, collected 28 days after the second AZD1222 dose. The receptors come from an adult who received the AZD1222 COVID-19 vaccine. Each CDR3 is given with its conserved first and last residue. A D gene is named only where the DNA matches it firmly. The size of a clone is reported for some rows only, either as once, few or many, or as a class for expanded clones.

cdr3_nt cdr3_aa v_call d_call clone_size j_call
TGCGCCAGCAGCTCGGGCGATACGCAGTATTTT CASSSGDTQYF TRBV5-1 NA NA TRBJ2-3
TGTGCTAGCAAGAACGAACAGCCTTCTAACGAGCAGTACTTC CASKNEQPSNEQYF TRBV6-6 NA NA TRBJ2-7
TGTGCCAGCAGTTACTCGATGGTCCCCTACGAGCAGTACTTC CASSYSMVPYEQYF TRBV6-5 NA NA TRBJ2-7
TGCGCCAGCAGCTTCGGATCTCATCGGAATGAGCAGTTCTTC CASSFGSHRNEQFF TRBV5-1 NA NA TRBJ2-1
TGTGCCAGCAGTTACTCCGGGACTGACTACGAGCAGTACTTC CASSYSGTDYEQYF TRBV6-5 NA NA TRBJ2-7
TGTGCCAGCAGCTTTCGTGAGGGATATCGAAACACCATATATTTT CASSFREGYRNTIYF TRBV7-8 NA NA TRBJ1-3
TGTGCCAGCGTTTCAAGGGGCAGGAACACCATATATTTT CASVSRGRNTIYF TRBV28 NA NA TRBJ1-3
TGTGCCAGCAGTTACCAGACAGCGAATTCACCCCTCCACTTT CASSYQTANSPLHF TRBV6-5 NA once TRBJ1-6
TGTGCCAGCAGCCAAGGGACAGGGTACGAGCAGTACTTC CASSQGTGYEQYF TRBV3-1/TRBV3-2 TRBD1 NA TRBJ2-7
TGTGCCAGCTCACCACTAGCGGGGGGGAATGAGCAGTTCTTC CASSPLAGGNEQFF TRBV18 TRBD2 NA TRBJ2-1
TGTGCCAGCAGTGAAAGGGGGAAGCAGTACTTC CASSERGKQYF TRBV2 NA NA TRBJ2-7
TGTGCCAGCAGCGTAGGAGCCTCGGGGGTTCAACCCCTCCACTTT CASSVGASGVQPLHF TRBV9 NA NA TRBJ1-6
TGTGCCAGTAGTATTGGGGACAGGGGTACCTCGAACACTGAAGCTTTCTTT CASSIGDRGTSNTEAFF TRBV19 TRBD1 NA TRBJ1-1
TGTGCCAGCAGCGTGACTAGCGGGGGGGCTTATGAGCAGTTCTTC CASSVTSGGAYEQFF TRBV7-6 TRBD2 NA TRBJ2-1
TGTGCCAGCAGCCAAGTGCCAGGGAGGGAGAAACTGTTTTTT CASSQVPGREKLFF TRBV16 NA NA TRBJ1-4
TGTGCCAGCAGCTCGAGAACAGGGTCGGTGGTACGGAATATGTTTTTT CASSSRTGSVVRNMFF TRBV5-8 NA NA TRBJ1-4
TGTGCCAGCAGCTCCTATACACGGACTGAAGCTTTCTTT CASSSYTRTEAFF TRBV7-2 NA few TRBJ1-1
TGTGCCAGTAGTACGTCGTCCCCTGCAACTAATGAAAAACTGTTTTTT CASSTSSPATNEKLFF TRBV19 NA NA TRBJ1-4
TGTGCCAGTAATCAGGGGGGGTCGAACACTGAAGCTTTCTTT CASNQGGSNTEAFF TRBV19 TRBD1 NA TRBJ1-1
TGTGCCAGTAGTGGGGAAGTCACAGATACGCAGTATTTT CASSGEVTDTQYF TRBV19 NA NA TRBJ2-3
TGCGCCAGCAGCCCCGGGACAGGGGGCGGCTATGGCTACACCTTC CASSPGTGGGYGYTF TRBV5-1 TRBD1 NA TRBJ1-2
TGTGCCAGCAGTTACTCGGGGACAACCTACGAGCAGTACTTC CASSYSGTTYEQYF TRBV6-5 NA NA TRBJ2-7
TGTGCCAGCAGTGCTCGGACAGGGGCTAACAATGAGCAGTTCTTC CASSARTGANNEQFF TRBV6-2/TRBV6-3 TRBD1 NA TRBJ2-1
TGCACCTACACAGGGGGCTACAATGAGCAGTTCTTC CTYTGGYNEQFF TRBV29-1 TRBD1 NA TRBJ2-1